This T cell receptor beta chain was sequenced during a study of blood T cell repertoires in COVID-19. About the research overall: Some COVID-19 samples were acute and others convalescent; all came from the United States, Italy and Spain. In each case, the material was cDNA or gDNA derived from T cells, B-cell-depleted T cells, or PBMCs.

Those who participated ranged in age from roughly 18 to 89 years and resided in 20 to 25 US areas. Participants' own reports of clinical history determined their cohort assignment. The CDR3 is 12 amino acids. The V gene end was trimmed by 3 bases and the J gene end by 9 bases; junction bases not matched to a gene: 4. The germline V gene has CDR1 WNHNN and CDR2 SYGVQD (reference sequence). Sequencing used immunoSEQ multiplex PCR; TCRdb keeps in-frame clones, though not all of them. The sample carries 200,000 to 300,000 clones, roughly 91% recorded once. This rearrangement joins TRBV10-1 to TRBJ1-1, with 7 bases fitting TRBD1. This receptor was obtained from a woman aged 30 to 39 with acute COVID-19. What was sequenced was PBMCs or T cells enriched from blood (not recorded which). CDR3 loop: CASSDRGDKAFF. The CDR3 nucleotides read TGCGCCAGCAGTGACAGGGGGGATAAAGCTTTCTTT.